The rows below give T cell receptor beta chains drawn from one sample of a study of neurological immune-mediated disorders. Each CDR3 protein gets one entry after TCRdb re-called the 5' RACE reads with MiXCR. The sample has 15,000 or so distinct CDR3 sequences, 13% seen once. The sample consisted of CD8+ T cells from blood. These receptors all come from a female donor with HTLV-1-associated myelopathy (HAM/TSP). Both conserved end residues are part of each CDR3. D genes are given only for firm matches. Clone sizes are given selectively: once, few, many, or a class where the clone is expanded.

v_call	d_call	j_call	clone_size	cdr3_aa	cdr3_nt
TRBV20-1	-	TRBJ1-1	many	CSARSGGGDTEAFF	TGCAGTGCTAGATCGGGAGGGGGTGACACTGAAGCTTTCTTT
TRBV7-9	-	TRBJ1-2	many	CASSLAWDGPNYGYTF	TGTGCCAGCAGCTTAGCGTGGGACGGGCCTAACTATGGCTACACCTTC
TRBV5-6	-	TRBJ1-2	many	CASSPITGTTGYGYTF	TGTGCCAGCAGCCCGATAACCGGGACAACAGGCTATGGCTACACCTTC
TRBV6-5	TRBD2	TRBJ2-3	many	CASSLLTGTTSDTQYF	TGTGCCAGCAGTTTGCTAACCGGGACTACGTCTGATACGCAGTATTTT
TRBV3-1	-	TRBJ2-2	many	CASSLLYTGELFF	TGTGCCAGCAGCCTACTATACACCGGGGAGCTGTTTTTT
TRBV2	-	TRBJ1-1	many	CAILGGRDTEAFF	TGTGCCATCCTCGGGGGGCGAGATACTGAAGCTTTCTTT
TRBV7-9	TRBD1	TRBJ1-1	many	CASSWFDRAGNTEAFF	TGTGCCAGCAGCTGGTTCGACAGGGCAGGGAACACTGAAGCTTTCTTT
TRBV20-1	-	TRBJ1-3	many	CSAPGHQEHTIYF	TGCAGTGCTCCGGGACACCAGGAACACACCATATATTTT
TRBV5-6	-	TRBJ2-7	many	CASSFMSYEQYF	TGTGCCAGCAGCTTCATGTCCTACGAGCAGTACTTC
TRBV14	-	TRBJ1-6	many	CASSQGSGPGAYSPLHF	TGTGCCAGCAGCCAAGGGAGCGGGCCCGGGGCCTATTCACCCCTCCACTTT
TRBV27	-	TRBJ1-5	many	CASSLGGVYLQPQHF	TGTGCCAGCAGTTTGGGCGGGGTTTATCTTCAGCCCCAGCATTTT
TRBV7-9	-	TRBJ2-7	-	CASSQVRGAYEQYF	TGTGCCAGCAGCCAGGTAAGGGGTGCCTACGAGCAGTACTTC
TRBV7-8	-	TRBJ2-1	-	CASSLASNNEQFF	TGTGCCAGCAGCTTAGCGTCTAACAATGAGCAGTTCTTC
TRBV4-3	TRBD1	TRBJ2-1	many	CASSQDWDSSYNEQFF	TGCGCCAGCAGCCAAGACTGGGACAGCTCCTACAATGAGCAGTTCTTC
TRBV15	-	TRBJ1-1	many	CATSRDWGGLTEAFF	TGTGCCACCAGCAGAGATTGGGGGGGCCTCACTGAAGCTTTCTTT
TRBV20-1	-	TRBJ1-1	many	CSVLGRRAEAFF	TGCAGTGTGTTGGGGCGTAGGGCTGAAGCTTTCTTT
TRBV6-1	-	TRBJ2-1	many	CASSIQGYPNNEQFF	TGTGCCAGCAGCATCCAGGGGTATCCCAACAATGAGCAGTTCTTC
TRBV7-9	TRBD1	TRBJ2-2	-	CASSLDRGNTGELFF	TGTGCCAGCAGCTTGGACAGGGGGAACACCGGGGAGCTGTTTTTT
TRBV27	-	TRBJ1-1	many	CASSLGGAGTEAFF	TGTGCCAGCAGTTTAGGGGGCGCAGGAACTGAAGCTTTCTTT
TRBV6-5	-	TRBJ1-6	many	CASSYSQTGNSPLHF	TGTGCCAGCAGTTACTCGCAGACCGGGAATTCACCCCTCCACTTT
TRBV4-1	-	TRBJ2-3	many	CASSQDRTSTDTQYF	TGCGCCAGCAGCCAAGATCGGACTAGCACAGATACGCAGTATTTT
TRBV7-9	-	TRBJ2-7	many	CASSPPDRSYEQYF	TGTGCCAGCAGCCCCCCGGACAGATCCTACGAGCAGTACTTC
TRBV29-1	-	TRBJ2-7	many	CSVGWTETYEQYF	TGCAGCGTTGGGTGGACAGAAACCTACGAGCAGTACTTC
TRBV21-1	-	TRBJ2-1	many	CASSTVWGWGRPSYNEQFF	TGTGCCAGCAGCACCGTATGGGGTTGGGGTCGACCCTCCTACAATGAGCAGTTCTTC
TRBV5-6	TRBD2	TRBJ2-1	many	CASSLGASGRADEQFF	TGTGCCAGCAGCTTGGGGGCTAGCGGGAGGGCAGATGAGCAGTTCTTC
TRBV10-1	-	TRBJ2-2	-	CASSESRGGPGELFF	TGCGCCAGCAGTGAGTCAAGGGGAGGACCCGGGGAGCTGTTTTTT
TRBV20-1	-	TRBJ2-5	few	CSARVTPARRQETQYF	TGCAGTGCTAGAGTTACCCCGGCCAGGCGTCAAGAGACCCAGTACTTC
TRBV24-1	-	TRBJ2-1	many	CATSTYNEQFF	TGTGCCACCTCAACGTACAATGAGCAGTTCTTC
TRBV7-9	TRBD1	TRBJ2-3	many	CASSSRDRYADTQYF	TGTGCCAGCAGCTCCCGGGACAGATATGCAGATACGCAGTATTTT
TRBV3-1	-	TRBJ2-4	many	CASSQGLGAENIQYF	TGTGCCAGCAGCCAAGGGTTGGGGGCTGAAAACATTCAGTACTTC
TRBV19	-	TRBJ2-5	many	CASSGLRLGEQETQYF	TGTGCCAGTAGTGGGCTGAGGCTGGGTGAACAAGAGACCCAGTACTTC
TRBV20-1	TRBD2	TRBJ2-1	-	CSARGLAYNEQFF	TGCAGTGCTAGGGGACTAGCGTATAATGAGCAGTTCTTC
TRBV5-1	TRBD1	TRBJ1-6	many	CASSFTGANSPLHF	TGCGCCAGCAGCTTTACAGGGGCGAATTCACCCCTCCACTTT
TRBV7-9	-	TRBJ2-2	many	CASRPGTNTGELFF	TGTGCCAGCAGACCCGGGACCAACACCGGGGAGCTGTTTTTT
TRBV20-1	-	TRBJ1-2	many	CSARAGTLGYGYTF	TGCAGTGCTAGAGCCGGGACACTGGGCTATGGCTACACCTTC
TRBV27	-	TRBJ2-2	many	CASSFPGGELFF	TGTGCCAGCAGTTTTCCCGGCGGGGAGCTGTTTTTT
TRBV14	TRBD1	TRBJ2-7	many	CASSQDQGASYEQYF	TGTGCCAGCAGCCAAGATCAGGGGGCTTCCTACGAGCAGTACTTC
TRBV28	TRBD2	TRBJ2-2	many	CASSPGTSGGANTGELFF	TGTGCCAGCAGTCCTGGGACTAGCGGGGGCGCGAACACCGGGGAGCTGTTTTTT
TRBV15	-	TRBJ2-7	many	CATSRDLGSIGEQYF	TGTGCCACCAGCAGAGATCTTGGCTCCATAGGCGAGCAGTACTTC
TRBV21-1	-	TRBJ2-5	many	CASSQQNGQQETQYF	TGTGCCAGCAGCCAGCAAAACGGCCAGCAAGAGACCCAGTACTTC
TRBV10-2	-	TRBJ2-7	-	CASIGGPLVEEQYF	TGCGCCAGCATTGGGGGGCCCTTGGTAGAAGAGCAGTACTTC
TRBV10-3	TRBD1	TRBJ1-1	many	CAAGGDRYTNTEAFF	TGTGCCGCTGGTGGGGACAGGTATACGAACACTGAAGCTTTCTTT
TRBV29-1	-	TRBJ2-1	many	CSVVGGTSGSYNEQFF	TGCAGCGTTGTTGGCGGGACCTCGGGCTCCTACAATGAGCAGTTCTTC
TRBV5-1	-	TRBJ2-3	many	CASSFRSGSTDTQYF	TGCGCCAGCAGCTTCCGAAGCGGTAGCACAGATACGCAGTATTTT
TRBV7-6	-	TRBJ2-7	many	CASSLAPAGQYEQYF	TGTGCCAGCAGCTTAGCGCCGGCAGGCCAGTACGAGCAGTACTTC